Presented here are 27 T cell receptor beta chains from one specimen sequenced in a study of blood T cells in healthy people across ages. Next came a second PCR, run for about 6 to 12 cycles, which used a sample-barcoded 5' primer along with a J-beta primer mix. MiXCR was run by TCRdb on the 5' RACE reads, yielding one entry per CDR3 protein. The sample lists nearly 800,000 distinct CDR3 sequences, 45% to 70% occurring once. The sequenced sample was blood. The receptor source for this set is a man between 35 and 55 years old in good health.

The CDR3 sequence is CASSVGPQEQYF. CDR3 in DNA: TGTGCCAGCAGCGTAGGTCCCCAGGAGCAGTACTTC. The chain recombines TRBV9 with TRBJ2-7, with D uncertain. CDR1 SGDLS and CDR2 YYNGEE come from the germline V gene. CDR3 length: 12 amino acids. V was clipped by 0 bases and J by 7 bases, with 8 bases between them.

The sample holds one count of this clonotype. This chain links TRBV6-6 with TRBJ2-4, with D unclear. Trimming left V 5 bases short and J 8 bases short, with 7 bases between. The length of the CDR3 is 11 residues. In germline, CDR1 is MNHNY, CDR2 SVGAGI (reference sequence). The CDR3: CASSTRDIQYF. CDR3 nucleotide sequence: TGTGCCAGCAGTACCCGAGACATTCAGTACTTC.

The chain combines TRBV6-1 with TRBJ2-3; unclear D gene. Germline V gene data show CDR1 as MNHNS and CDR2 as SASEGT. This CDR3 region has 14 residues. V lost 0 bases to trimming and J lost 2 bases, with 6 bases between them. CDR3: CASSEAHPTDTQYF. The CDR3 DNA is TGTGCCAGCAGTGAAGCCCACCCCACAGATACGCAGTATTTT.

This clonotype was observed a handful of times. The rearrangement joins TRBV6-5 to TRBJ2-5, with 8 bases identical to TRBD1. The length of the CDR3 is 16 residues. Germline assignment: CDR1 MNHEY and CDR2 SVGAGI. V shed 5 bases, J shed 3 bases, and the junction held 11 bases outside the gene matches. Here the CDR3 reads CASSPRTGFSEETQYF. In DNA, the CDR3 is TGTGCCAGCAGTCCCCGGACAGGGTTTTCGGAAGAGACCCAGTACTTC.

The chain is built from TRBV9 and TRBJ1-4; 7 positions agree with TRBD1. The CDR3 is 17 residues long. V gave up 4 bases and J gave up 0 bases; unmatched junction bases: 9. Germline CDR1 and CDR2: SGDLS and YYNGEE. The DNA of the CDR3 is TGTGCCAGCAGCCAGACAGGGACAAGCCCAACTAATGAAAAACTGTTTTTT. Translating gives CASSQTGTSPTNEKLFF.

The chain is built from TRBV20-1 and TRBJ2-5, with TRBD1 as a possible D gene (6 bases). The CDR3 runs to 14 residues. V lost 5 bases, J lost 0 bases, and 13 bases lay in between. Germline-derived CDR1 and CDR2 are DFQATT and SNEGSKA (reference sequence). CDR3 sequence reads: CSAGVTGNQETQYF. In DNA form, the CDR3 reads TGCAGTGCTGGGGTGACAGGAAACCAAGAGACCCAGTACTTC.

The chain recombines TRBV6-1 with TRBJ2-3, with D possibly matching TRBD2 (7 bases). Germline values: CDR1 MNHNS, CDR2 SASEGT. Trimming cost V 6 bases and J 4 bases, with 14 bases left between them. The length of the CDR3 is 14 residues. The CDR3 DNA reads as TGTGCCAGCAGCGCACGGGGGGCAGCAGATACGCAGTATTTT. As protein: CASSARGAADTQYF.

This clonotype was observed a handful of times. The V gene is TRBV5-5, the J gene TRBJ2-3, with TRBD2 as a possible D gene (6 bases). Trimming removed 5 bases at V and 2 bases at J, with 18 bases between. This CDR3 comprises 16 residues. The germline V gene encodes CDR1 SGHKS and CDR2 YYEKEE (reference sequence). CDR3 bases: TGTGCCAGCAGGCTACTAGGCGGGATTGACACAGATACGCAGTATTTT. As protein: CASRLLGGIDTDTQYF. The full variable domain, rest sourced from reference TRBV5-5 and TRBJ2-3, is DAGVTQSPTHLIKTRGQQVTLRCSPISGHKSVSWYQQVLGQGPQFIFQYYEKEERGRGNFPDRFSARQFPNYSSELNVNALLLGDSALYLCASRLLGGIDTDTQYFGPGTRLTVL.

The V gene is TRBV6-5, the J gene TRBJ2-3; 7 nucleotides agree with TRBD2. The CDR3 runs 16 residues. J was trimmed by 4 bases and V by 5 bases; bases with no gene match: 12. The germline V gene has CDR1 MNHEY and CDR2 SVGAGI. CDR3 sequence (DNA): TGTGCCAGCAGTCACAAACCGGCTGCGGGAGCAGATACGCAGTATTTT. It translates to CASSHKPAAGADTQYF.

This sequence joins TRBV27 and TRBJ1-1; D may be TRBD1 (5 bases). Germline V gene data show CDR1 as MNHEY and CDR2 as SMNVEV (reference sequence). V was trimmed by 3 bases and J by 8 bases, leaving 13 bases between them. This CDR3 is built from 13 residues. The CDR3 protein is CASSFYGGSEAFF. The CDR3 nucleotides read TGTGCCAGCAGTTTTTACGGGGGGTCCGAAGCTTTCTTT.

A remark on this clonotype: A junction end diverges from the germline sequence, so it may reflect a read error. The chain has TRBV9 and TRBJ1-4; 8 positions match TRBD1. The CDR3 has 15 residues. The germline V gene encodes CDR1 SGDLS and CDR2 YYNGEE. The CDR3 spells CAGSAGQALNEKLFF. For the CDR3, the DNA is TGTGCCGGCAGCGCGGGACAGGCACTAAATGAAAAACTGTTTTTT. The variable domain in full, with the rest retrieved from reference TRBV9 and TRBJ1-4, is DSGVTQTPKHLITATGQRVTLRCSPRSGDLSVYWYQQSLDQGLQFLIQYYNGEERAKGNILERFSAQQFPDLHSELNLSSLELGDSALYFCAGSAGQALNEKLFFGSGTQLSVL.

This rearrangement joins TRBV29-1 to TRBJ2-6; TRBD1 is a possible D gene (5 bases). Trimming pared 2 bases from V and 1 base from J, leaving 9 bases between. Per the germline V gene, CDR1 is SQVTM and CDR2 is ANQGSEA. This CDR3 contains 15 residues. CDR3 region: CSVEHTGSGANVLTF. The DNA for the CDR3 is TGCAGCGTTGAACATACAGGTTCTGGGGCCAACGTCCTGACTTTC.

The V gene is TRBV6-1, the J gene TRBJ2-4; TRBD2 matches 14 bases. Germline values: CDR1 MNHNS, CDR2 SASEGT. The V segment lost 4 bases and the J segment 11 bases; nucleotides outside the gene matches: 7. This CDR3 spans 15 amino acids. CDR3 residues: CASSGRGTSGGFQYF. The DNA for the CDR3 is TGTGCCAGCAGTGGGAGAGGGACTAGCGGGGGATTTCAGTACTTC.

The chain is built from TRBV4-1 and TRBJ2-3; 9 nucleotides line up with TRBD2. This CDR3 contains 16 residues. Germline V gene data show CDR1 as MGHRA and CDR2 as YSYEKL. Trimming removed 2 bases from V and 4 bases from J; junction bases left unmatched: 7. DNA of the CDR3: TGCGCCAGCAGCCAAACGCGGGAGGGACTCGCAGATACGCAGTATTTT. This encodes CASSQTREGLADTQYF.

The CDR3 region is CASSYSQTGVRETQYF. The CDR3 nucleotides are TGTGCCAGCAGTTACTCGCAGACAGGGGTGCGAGAGACCCAGTACTTC. The chain uses TRBV6-5 and TRBJ2-5, with TRBD1 matching 8 bases. This CDR3 is built from 16 residues. Germline loops: CDR1 MNHEY, CDR2 SVGAGI. Germline trimming cut 0 bases from V and 4 bases from J; bases unmatched to any gene: 7.

The CDR3, as DNA: TGTGCCAGCTCACCACCGGTAATCGTTACGCTAGACTACAATGAGCAGTTCTTC. This codes for CASSPPVIVTLDYNEQFF. This chain connects TRBV18 to TRBJ2-1; D call uncertain. Germline V gene sequence: CDR1 KGHSH, CDR2 LQKENI. Trimming stripped 0 bases from V and 3 bases from J, with 18 bases between. This CDR3 has 18 amino acids.

The V and J genes are TRBV20-1 and TRBJ2-7; D is perhaps TRBD1 or TRBD2 (5 bases each). Germline V lookup: CDR1 DFQATT, CDR2 SNEGSKA (reference sequence). This CDR3 is 14 amino acids long. Trimming cost V 1 base and J 3 bases, with 13 bases left between them. The chain's CDR3 is CSARGGARDYEQYF. CDR3 nucleotide sequence: TGCAGTGCTAGAGGAGGGGCCCGAGACTACGAGCAGTACTTC.

V is TRBV27 and J is TRBJ2-5; TRBD2 aligns across 8 bases. The J call is doubtful: the DNA matches TRBJ2-7 better. Germline loops: CDR1 MNHEY, CDR2 SMNVEV (reference sequence). The CDR3 runs to 14 residues. This chain's CDR3 is CASSTSGTPYEQYF. The CDR3 DNA reads as TGTGCCAGCAGCACTAGCGGCACCCCCTACGAGCAGTACTTC.

The gene calls are TRBV19 and TRBJ2-7; D gene uncertain. V was trimmed by 3 bases and J by 0 bases, leaving 9 bases between them. The CDR3 totals 14 residues. Germline CDR1 LNHDA, CDR2 SQIVND (reference sequence). The CDR3 reads CASSMTYSSYEQYF. The CDR3, as DNA: TGTGCCAGTAGTATGACCTACAGCTCCTACGAGCAGTACTTC.

The chain links TRBV3-1 to TRBJ2-1, with D unresolved. The CDR3 runs to 12 residues. CDR1 and CDR2 (germline): LGHDT, YNNKEL (reference sequence). Between the trimmed V and J ends, which lost 0 bases and 9 bases, there was a span of 6 bases. CDR3 protein: CASSQEMVEQFF. DNA for the CDR3: TGTGCCAGCAGCCAAGAGATGGTTGAGCAGTTCTTC.

This chain links TRBV7-2 with TRBJ2-1, with TRBD1 matching 11 bases. The trim removed 4 bases at V and 5 bases at J, leaving 10 bases unmatched. Germline V gene sequence: CDR1 SGHTA, CDR2 FQGNSA. The CDR3 runs 17 residues. The CDR3 DNA reads TGTGCCAGCAGCTACCGGGACAGGGGGAGGGTCGACAATGAGCAGTTCTTC. Translated: CASSYRDRGRVDNEQFF.

This clonotype came up a few times. The CDR3 DNA reads TGCAGCGGAGTGGACCGCTCTGGGGAAGATACGCAGTATTTT. Protein: CSGVDRSGEDTQYF. The V call is TRBV29-1, the J call TRBJ2-3; D is unclear. There are 14 residues in the CDR3. V was shortened by 7 bases and J by 5 bases, with 19 bases between the two germline ends. Per the germline V gene, CDR1 is SQVTM and CDR2 is ANQGSEA.

This clonotype has a handful of counts. The rearrangement uses TRBV12-3 or TRBV12-4 and TRBJ1-2; 7 bases line up with TRBD1. The V gene end was trimmed by 6 bases and the J gene end by 2 bases; junction bases not matched to a gene: 6. This CDR3 contains 14 residues. CDR3 DNA sequence: TGTGCCAGCAGGGAGGGACAGCTGAACTATGGCTACACCTTC. Amino acid sequence: CASREGQLNYGYTF.

The CDR3 protein is CASSSRAIYNSPLHF. CDR3 DNA sequence: TGTGCCAGCAGTTCGAGAGCGATATATAATTCACCCCTCCACTTT. The chain recombines TRBV12-3 or TRBV12-4 with TRBJ1-6, with no clear D. Trimming removed 4 bases at V and 4 bases at J, with 11 bases between. The CDR3 has 15 residues.

This clonotype came up a few times. V is TRBV12-3 or TRBV12-4 and J is TRBJ2-1; D is possibly TRBD2 (5 bases). The CDR3 is 15 amino acids. V was shortened by 8 bases and J by 9 bases, with 23 bases between the two germline ends. The DNA for the CDR3 is TGTGCCAGCGAGGTCAGGAGGCCCCTCCTGGGTGAGCAGTTCTTC. Its translation: CASEVRRPLLGEQFF.

The chain's CDR3 is CASSRRPGTASRNTGELFF. The CDR3, as DNA: TGTGCCAGCAGCCGCAGACCCGGGACAGCTTCGCGCAACACCGGGGAGCTGTTTTTT. The V call is TRBV3-1, the J call TRBJ2-2; TRBD1 agrees at 7 bases. The CDR3 length is 19 residues. J gave up 2 bases and V 4 bases, and 16 bases lay outside the gene matches. CDR1 and CDR2 (germline): LGHDT, YNNKEL (reference sequence).

The chain is built from TRBV21-1 and TRBJ2-3; the D call of TRBD1 is as the table states it, not checked on the DNA. TRBV21-1 is marked as a pseudogene. The CDR3 covers 18 residues. CDR3 in amino acids: CASSKTPGGRTNTDTQYF. Here the CDR3 DNA reads TGTGCCAGCAGCAAAACCCCCGGCGGACGAACTAACACGGATACGCAGTATTTT.